Below are 28 T cell receptor beta chains sequenced from a single sample in a study of early T cells in non-severe SARS-CoV-2 infection. TCRdb re-called the 5' RACE reads through MiXCR, storing one row per CDR3 protein. The table lists approximately 64,000 distinct CDR3 sequences, 4.9% of them singletons. Sequencing was carried out using whole blood. The receptors here all came from an adult who was a healthcare worker with PCR-confirmed SARS-CoV-2 infection or an uninfected control (not recorded which).

This clonotype was found many times. This chain uses TRBV2 with TRBJ2-1; 10 bases are a match to TRBD2. CDR3 length: 18 amino acids. The germline gives CDR1 SNHLY, CDR2 FYNNEI. Trimming cost V 8 bases and J 7 bases; bases outside gene matches: 20. The CDR3 region is CASLYWSSGGPGSNEQFF. The CDR3 DNA follows: TGTGCCAGCCTCTACTGGTCTAGCGGGGGACCCGGGAGTAATGAGCAGTTCTTC.

This clonotype was seen ten or more times. The V and J genes are TRBV20-1 and TRBJ1-6, with D possibly TRBD1 on 5 matching bases. CDR3 size: 14 residues. Germline CDR1 is DFQATT and CDR2 is SNEGSKA (reference sequence). The V end was cut by 3 bases, the J end by 7 bases, with 13 bases between. In nucleotides, the CDR3 is TGCAGTGCTAGGACAGTATCGGACAATTCACCCCTCCACTTT. Translation gives CSARTVSDNSPLHF.

This clonotype came up many times. The CDR3, as DNA: TGCAGTGCTAGAGACTCGGGGGGCATTTCACCCCTCCACTTT. Translating gives CSARDSGGISPLHF. V is TRBV20-1 and J is TRBJ1-6, with D perhaps matching TRBD1 (6 bases). With 0 bases removed from V and 9 bases from J, the gap between germline ends came to 12 bases. Germline assignment: CDR1 DFQATT and CDR2 SNEGSKA (reference sequence). CDR3 size: 14 residues.

This clonotype was seen many times. J is TRBJ2-1 and V is TRBV19, with 8 bases aligning to TRBD1. After removal of 3 bases from V and 8 bases from J, the junction contained 9 bases not matched to a gene. The CDR3 runs to 15 residues. From germline, CDR1 is LNHDA and CDR2 SQIVND (reference sequence). The CDR3 region has the DNA TGTGCCAGTAGTATGGACAGGGACGCGCTCGATGAGCAGTTCTTC. Residues: CASSMDRDALDEQFF. Based on the CDR3 plus reference TRBV19 and TRBJ2-1, the full variable domain is DGGITQSPKYLFRKEGQNVTLSCEQNLNHDAMYWYRQDPGQGLRLIYYSQIVNDFQKGDIAEGYSVSREKKESFPLTVTSAQKNPTAFYLCASSMDRDALDEQFFGPGTRLTVL.

The V call is TRBV24-1, the J call TRBJ2-3; D gene unclear. The V and J ends lost 9 bases and 0 bases respectively, with 9 bases between them. Per germline, CDR1 KGHDR and CDR2 SFDVKD. The CDR3 contains 13 residues. CDR3 loop: CATQHISTDTQYF. CDR3 coding DNA: TGTGCCACCCAACACATTAGCACAGATACGCAGTATTTT.

This clonotype was recorded many times. The CDR3 DNA reads as TGTGCCAGCAGACCCCCCGGGCTAGCGGGCGCGGAGACCCAGTACTTC. Residues: CASRPPGLAGAETQYF. This chain connects TRBV6-6 to TRBJ2-5; 8 nucleotides line up with TRBD2. This CDR3 comprises 16 residues. The V gene's germline CDR1 is MNHNY and CDR2 SVGAGI (reference sequence). With V trimmed by 6 bases and J by 5 bases, 14 bases remained unmatched.

This clonotype showed up just a few times. The chain links TRBV29-1 to TRBJ1-1; perhaps TRBD1 as D (5 bases). The germline V gene encodes CDR1 SQVTM and CDR2 ANQGSEA. V was pared by 3 bases and J by 1 base, with 15 bases between. The CDR3 is 15 residues long. The CDR3 nucleotides are TGCAGCGTTGAGGTCTACGGGACGGAGAACACTGAAGCTTTCTTT. Protein product: CSVEVYGTENTEAFF.

This clonotype came up a few times. The chain combines TRBV7-9 with TRBJ2-3; D gene ambiguous. Trimming took 5 bases from V and 5 from J, leaving 8 bases between them. This CDR3 region has 12 residues. Germline V gene sequence: CDR1 SEHNR, CDR2 FQNEAQ (reference sequence). The CDR3 here is CASSPLEDTQYF. CDR3 bases: TGTGCCAGCAGCCCTCTAGAAGATACGCAGTATTTT.

Many counts were recorded for this clonotype. The CDR3 loop reads CASKYGENTGELFF. CDR3 bases: TGTGCCAGCAAGTACGGGGAAAACACCGGGGAGCTGTTTTTT. The chain has TRBV3-1 and TRBJ2-2; tentatively, D is TRBD2 (5 bases). Trimming cost V 7 bases and J 2 bases, with 11 bases left between them. The V gene's germline CDR1 is LGHDT and CDR2 YNNKEL (reference sequence). CDR3 size: 14 residues. Drawing the rest from reference TRBV3-1 and TRBJ2-2, the complete variable domain is DTAVSQTPKYLVTQMGNDKSIKCEQNLGHDTMYWYKQDSKKFLKIMFSYNNKELIINETVPNRFSPKSPDKAHLNLHINSLELGDSAVYFCASKYGENTGELFFGEGSRLTVL.

The rearrangement links TRBV27 to TRBJ1-1; TRBD1 agrees at 7 bases. The CDR3 is made up of 15 amino acids. The germline V gene has CDR1 MNHEY and CDR2 SMNVEV (reference sequence). The ends lost 8 bases at V and 1 base at J; junction bases unmatched: 10. Written as DNA, the CDR3 is TGTGCCAGCTATTCGGCCGGGACAGAGAACACTGAAGCTTTCTTT. Its translation is CASYSAGTENTEAFF.

This clonotype was picked up many times. The chain employs TRBV7-9 and TRBJ2-7; a possible D gene is TRBD1 (5 bases). Germline lookup yields CDR1 SEHNR and CDR2 FQNEAQ (reference sequence). Trimming left V 2 bases short and J 2 bases short, with 10 bases between. The CDR3 extends over 14 amino acids. DNA for the CDR3: TGTGCCAGCAGCTTACAGGGAAGAGCCTACGAGCAGTACTTC. Amino acid sequence: CASSLQGRAYEQYF.

This clonotype was observed many times. The chain has TRBV19 and TRBJ2-1; tentatively, D is TRBD2 (6 bases). CDR1 and CDR2 from the germline V gene are LNHDA and SQIVND (reference sequence). The CDR3 extends over 16 amino acids. V was trimmed by 5 bases and J by 0 bases, leaving 14 bases between them. This CDR3 is CASSLNRGSSYNEQFF. The CDR3 bases are TGTGCCAGTAGTTTGAATCGGGGGAGCTCCTACAATGAGCAGTTCTTC.

The V and J genes are TRBV19 and TRBJ2-3, with 7 bases fitting TRBD2. After removal of 5 bases from V and 3 bases from J, the junction contained 11 bases not matched to a gene. Per germline, CDR1 LNHDA and CDR2 SQIVND (reference sequence). This CDR3 is built from 16 residues. CDR3 DNA sequence: TGTGCCAGTAGTCCGCTGGGGGGGTGGGAAACAGATACGCAGTATTTT. It translates to CASSPLGGWETDTQYF.

This rearrangement joins TRBV27 to TRBJ1-1; D gene uncertain. This CDR3 spans 13 amino acids. V was clipped by 2 bases and J by 4 bases, with 8 bases between them. Germline CDR1 and CDR2: MNHEY and SMNVEV (reference sequence). CDR3 sequence (DNA): TGTGCCAGCAGTTTAACCAGCTTCACTGAAGCTTTCTTT. This codes for CASSLTSFTEAFF.

The chain uses TRBV20-1 and TRBJ2-1; 9 bases are shared with TRBD2. The CDR3 length is 14 residues. Looked up from germline, CDR1 is DFQATT and CDR2 is SNEGSKA (reference sequence). After removal of 5 bases from V and 8 bases from J, the junction contained 10 bases not matched to a gene. The chain's CDR3 is CSALRRGGIDEQFF. CDR3 bases: TGCAGTGCTCTGCGGCGGGGGGGCATCGATGAGCAGTTCTTC.

In this sample, this clonotype turned up many times. The V call is TRBV4-3, the J call TRBJ2-1, with 11 bases fitting TRBD1. The length of the CDR3 is 16 residues. The junction had 4 bases not matched to a gene; V was cut back by 0 bases and J by 6 bases. The V gene's germline CDR1 is LGHNA and CDR2 YSLEER. This chain's CDR3 is CASSQDLGQGGNEQFF. Here the CDR3 DNA reads TGCGCCAGCAGCCAAGATCTGGGACAGGGGGGCAATGAGCAGTTCTTC.

This clonotype was observed a handful of times. The gene calls are TRBV7-2 and TRBJ2-1; D is possibly TRBD1 or TRBD2 (6 bases each). Deletions cut 5 bases from V and 5 bases from J, with 16 bases between. Germline lookup yields CDR1 SGHTA and CDR2 FQGNSA. CDR3 length: 15 amino acids. The CDR3 sequence is CASSRGRVQDNEQFF. CDR3 bases: TGTGCCAGCAGCCGGGGGCGGGTCCAAGACAATGAGCAGTTCTTC. The whole variable domain, remainder taken from reference TRBV7-2 and TRBJ2-1, is GAGVSQSPSNKVTEKGKDVELRCDPISGHTALYWYRQSLGQGLEFLIYFQGNSAPDKSGLPSDRFSAERTGGSVSTLTIQRTQQEDSAVYLCASSRGRVQDNEQFFGPGTRLTVL.

A few counts support this clonotype. V is TRBV6-6 and J is TRBJ2-7, with D tentatively TRBD2 (6 bases). Germline CDR1 MNHNY, CDR2 SVGAGI (reference sequence). The CDR3 sequence is 15 residues long. Trimming removed 2 bases at V and 9 bases at J, with 20 bases between. In DNA, the CDR3 is TGTGCCAGCAGTTACACCCGGGAGAGAGGGTCGGGGCAGTACTTC. It yields the protein CASSYTRERGSGQYF.

This clonotype appeared many times. The gene calls are TRBV7-8 and TRBJ2-3; a possible D gene is TRBD2 (6 bases). The germline CDR1 and CDR2 sequences are SGHVS and FQNEAQ. V lost 5 bases and J 4 bases, leaving 16 bases between the germline ends. The CDR3 contains 15 residues. CDR3 residues: CASSLQVGGADTQYF. The CDR3 DNA reads as TGTGCCAGCAGCCTACAAGTGGGAGGCGCAGATACGCAGTATTTT.

This clonotype has ten or more counts. The V gene is TRBV19, the J gene TRBJ2-3, with 9 bases lining up with TRBD1. Losses at the gene ends were 7 bases for V and 8 bases for J; bases not matched to a gene: 13. The germline V gene encodes CDR1 LNHDA and CDR2 SQIVND (reference sequence). CDR3 length: 15 residues. The CDR3 region is CASTPGQGQTSTQYF. CDR3 DNA: TGTGCCAGTACCCCGGGACAGGGTCAAACCTCTACGCAGTATTTT.

V is TRBV20-1 and J is TRBJ2-1; the match to TRBD2 covers 10 bases. V lost 5 bases to trimming and J lost 8 bases; unmatched junction nucleotides: 9. Germline V gene sequence: CDR1 DFQATT, CDR2 SNEGSKA (reference sequence). The CDR3 runs 14 residues. The CDR3 here is CSAGPGLAIDEQFF. In DNA, the CDR3 is TGCAGTGCTGGGCCGGGACTAGCGATTGATGAGCAGTTCTTC.

V is TRBV20-1 and J is TRBJ1-5; tentative D call: TRBD1 (5 bases). Germline lookup yields CDR1 DFQATT and CDR2 SNEGSKA (reference sequence). The CDR3 runs to 11 residues. V lost 5 bases, J lost 9 bases, and 11 bases lay in between. The CDR3 here is CSAGTQGPQHF. The DNA for the CDR3 is TGCAGTGCTGGGACCCAGGGGCCCCAGCATTTT.

This clonotype was detected many times. The chain uses TRBV11-2 and TRBJ2-3; D might be TRBD2 (6 bases). Trimming took 1 base from V and 1 from J, leaving 12 bases between them. Germline V gene sequence: CDR1 SGHAT, CDR2 FQNNGV. The CDR3 is made up of 16 amino acids. CDR3 amino acids: CASSLAGGAGTDTQYF. DNA for the CDR3: TGTGCCAGCAGCTTAGCTGGCGGGGCGGGCACAGATACGCAGTATTTT.

This clonotype was seen a handful of times. The chain is built from TRBV19 and TRBJ1-1; D is uncertain. The V end lost 4 bases, the J end lost 0 bases, and 9 bases lay between the germline ends. Germline CDR1 reads LNHDA; CDR2 reads SQIVND (reference sequence). The CDR3 spans 14 residues. CDR3 sequence (DNA): TGTGCCAGTAGTACAGGAGGGCTGAACACTGAAGCTTTCTTT. Its translation: CASSTGGLNTEAFF.

At least ten counts were recorded for this clonotype. The chain employs TRBV27 and TRBJ2-3; the D is unclear. The length of the CDR3 is 16 residues. The V gene lost 2 bases and the J gene lost 1 base, with 13 bases spanning the gap. The germline CDR1 and CDR2 sequences are MNHEY and SMNVEV (reference sequence). CDR3 sequence reads: CASSLRPPLGTDTQYF. CDR3 DNA sequence: TGTGCCAGCAGTTTAAGGCCTCCGCTCGGCACAGATACGCAGTATTTT.

This clonotype was picked up many times. The chain carries TRBV29-1 and TRBJ1-4; a weak D match, TRBD1 (5 bases). CDR3 length: 13 amino acids. With 1 base removed from V and 7 bases from J, the gap between germline ends came to 10 bases. The germline V gene has CDR1 SQVTM and CDR2 ANQGSEA. Here the CDR3 reads CSVEGGSAEKLFF. The CDR3 coding sequence is TGCAGCGTTGAAGGGGGGAGCGCTGAAAAACTGTTTTTT.

This clonotype has a count of ten or more. This chain connects TRBV7-3 to TRBJ2-1; 9 nucleotides agree with TRBD2. With V trimmed by 6 bases and J by 4 bases, 7 bases remained unmatched. Germline V gives CDR1 SGHTA, CDR2 FQGTGA. There are 15 residues in the CDR3. Here the CDR3 reads CASSLGLASYNEQFF. CDR3 nucleotide sequence: TGTGCCAGCAGTCTTGGACTAGCGTCATACAATGAGCAGTTCTTC.

This clonotype showed up many times. The chain links TRBV11-2 to TRBJ2-5; D possibly corresponds to TRBD1 (5 bases). The CDR3 is 15 amino acids. Deletions cut 3 bases from V and 9 bases from J, with 20 bases between. Looked up from germline, CDR1 is SGHAT and CDR2 is FQNNGV. The CDR3 DNA follows: TGTGCCAGCAGCTTTTTATCTACAGGCGGAACGTCCCAGTACTTC. It is translated as CASSFLSTGGTSQYF.